The TCR beta chain under discussion was sequenced for a study of OX40 agonist ivuxolimab in advanced cancers. Study outcomes and limitations: Researchers report that CD8+ T cells had, on average, more expanded clones than CD4+.

Generated by immunoSEQ multiplex PCR, the TCRdb table keeps only in-frame clones and is missing some. Of 50,000 or so clones detected, approximately 95% appear once; the ten largest clones hold approximately 25%. The CDR3 loop spans 14 amino acids. The germline CDR1 and CDR2 sequences are SNHLY and FYNNEI. The ends lost 4 bases at V and 4 bases at J; junction bases unmatched: 6. Comment on this clone: Its antigen remains unknown.

This receptor was obtained from an adult with an advanced solid tumor such as melanoma, head and neck, liver or kidney cancer. The chain is built from TRBV2 and TRBJ2-7; 8 bases are a match to TRBD2. The source material was CD4+ or CD8+ T cells sorted from blood, sampled in a trial of the OX40 agonist ivuxolimab. The DNA for the CDR3 is TGTGCCAGCAGTGGCGGGAGGTCCGGGTACGAGCAGTACTTC. This translates into CASSGGRSGYEQYF.